Listed below are T cell receptor beta chains from one sample, sequenced in a study of shared clonotypes between healthy human individuals. Here immunoSEQ multiplex PCR was the method, and the copy in TCRdb shows in-frame clones only, minus some. The sample shows about 2,200,000 clones, about 92% of them seen only once. The sequenced sample consisted of naive CD8+ T cells from PBMCs. The source of these receptors is a man between 18 and 29 years old in good health. Some clones in this sample may be carry-over from other donors' samples. CDR3s include the opening cysteine and the closing phenylalanine or tryptophan. D genes are given only for firm matches. Rows give clone size only sometimes, using once, few, many, or a class for an expanded clone.

-	TRBJ1-2	TRBV4-3	-	CASSQDGGGYTF	TGCGCCAGCAGCCAAGATGGGGGTGGCTACACCTTC
-	TRBJ2-3	TRBV6-1	-	CASSEPVDLGTDTQYF	TGTGCCAGCAGTGAACCTGTTGATCTCGGCACAGATACGCAGTATTTT
-	TRBJ2-2	TRBV15	-	CATSVQRANAGELFF	TGTGCCACCAGCGTACAGAGGGCCAATGCCGGGGAGCTGTTTTTT
-	TRBJ1-3	TRBV10-3	TRBD1	CAISEDRGSGNTIYF	TGTGCCATCAGTGAGGACAGGGGGTCCGGAAACACCATATATTTT
-	TRBJ2-1	TRBV6-4	-	CASSPSYQGEYNEQFF	TGTGCCAGCAGTCCCTCGTATCAGGGAGAGTACAATGAGCAGTTCTTC
-	TRBJ2-7	TRBV11-2	-	CASSVGASYEQYF	TGTGCCAGCAGCGTAGGGGCTTCCTACGAGCAGTACTTC
-	TRBJ2-7	TRBV5-1	-	CASSLDPGTSYEQYF	TGCGCCAGCAGCTTGGATCCAGGAACTTCCTACGAGCAGTACTTC
-	TRBJ2-3	TRBV12-5	TRBD1	CASGTGTGQADTQYF	TGTGCTAGTGGCACAGGGACAGGGCAAGCAGATACGCAGTATTTT
-	TRBJ2-7	TRBV9	-	CASSVDRGSDYEQYF	TGTGCCAGCAGCGTAGATAGGGGGTCGGACTACGAGCAGTACTTC
-	TRBJ2-1	TRBV5-4	-	CASTGHPVINEQFF	TGTGCCAGCACAGGACACCCGGTTATCAATGAGCAGTTCTTC
-	TRBJ2-1	TRBV14	-	CASSPNRGNEQFF	TGTGCCAGCAGCCCGAACCGAGGCAATGAGCAGTTCTTC
-	TRBJ2-1	TRBV7-9	-	CASSLDYEQFF	TGTGCCAGCAGCCTGGACTATGAGCAGTTCTTC
-	TRBJ1-2	TRBV2	TRBD1	CASRTGQLDIYGYTF	TGTGCCAGCAGGACGGGACAGCTTGATATCTATGGCTACACCTTC
once	TRBJ2-1	TRBV14	TRBD2	CASSQLLSGRVYEQFF	TGTGCCAGCAGCCAATTACTAAGCGGGAGGGTTTATGAGCAGTTCTTC
-	TRBJ2-3	TRBV7-9	-	CASTDSTDTQYF	TGTGCCAGCACGGACAGCACAGATACGCAGTATTTT
-	TRBJ1-2	TRBV15	-	CATSRERGTHYGYTF	TGTGCCACCAGCAGAGAGAGGGGAACCCACTATGGCTACACCTTC
-	TRBJ2-7	TRBV7-9	TRBD2	CASSWGASGSGEQYF	TGTGCCAGCAGCTGGGGCGCTAGCGGGAGTGGCGAGCAGTACTTC